The sequence of this TCR beta chain was determined in a study of metastatic and nonmetastatic thyroid tumors (TCRdb year 2020). A note on the overall study: For patients with malignant and with benign thyroid disease, the researchers compared repertoires between peripheral blood samples and tumor or nodule tissue samples.

The germline V gene gives CDR1 as KGHDR and CDR2 as SFDVKD. The CDR3 runs 14 amino acids, cysteine and phenylalanine included. The only DNA kept is the CDR3, 42 bases in frame from the first base. This clone appeared a few times. Its antigen remains undetermined. The junction departs from germline at one end; a sequencing error may be responsible. The library relied on PCR. Reads for this sample came from an Illumina HiSeq 4000. High-throughput sequencing was used to profile the TCR beta-chain CDR3 region of each patient. Processing in the source paper ran as follows. A classifier to discriminate distant-metastatic papillary thyroid cancer patients was built from CDR3 differences across clinicopathological groups. The Shannon index was used to assess repertoire diversity, and the Morisita-Horn index was used to assess tumor-blood repertoire similarity. TCRdb ran its own pipeline on the public reads, namely fastp trimming at Q25 and MiXCR clone calling, and kept in-frame beta chains. The V and J calls come from TCRdb's annotation, not from the publication. This sample holds about 28,000 clones; about 22% were observed only once. Around 2.5% of the sample is taken by the ten largest.

Paper-wide results and their limitations: TCR beta diversity was reported as significantly higher in malignant tumors than in benign nodules, in both blood and tumor samples.

None of the patients had been given any treatment before thyroid surgery. Patient clinical samples collected from 2012 to 2018 were retrospectively analysed using T-cell receptor beta sequencing. Sample: blood. This sequence uses TRBV24-1 and TRBJ1-6; a weak D assignment points to TRBD1 (5 bases agree). The clonotype comes from a female donor with papillary thyroid cancer or a benign thyroid nodule (not recorded which). Some clones in this sample may be carry-over from other donors' samples. The CDR3 in this case is CATSDAGRNSPLDF. The nucleotides read TGTGCCACCAGTGATGCGGGGCGTAATTCACCCCTCGACTTC.